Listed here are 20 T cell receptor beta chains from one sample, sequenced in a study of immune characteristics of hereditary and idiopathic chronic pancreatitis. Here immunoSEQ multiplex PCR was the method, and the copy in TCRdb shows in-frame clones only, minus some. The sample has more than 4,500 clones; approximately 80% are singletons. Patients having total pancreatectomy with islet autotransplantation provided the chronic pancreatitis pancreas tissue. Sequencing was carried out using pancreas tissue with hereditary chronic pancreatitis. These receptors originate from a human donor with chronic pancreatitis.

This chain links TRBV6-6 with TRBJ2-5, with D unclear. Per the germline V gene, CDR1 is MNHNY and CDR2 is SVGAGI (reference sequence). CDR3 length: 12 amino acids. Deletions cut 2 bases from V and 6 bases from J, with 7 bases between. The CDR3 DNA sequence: TGTGCCAGCAGTTACCTAGGGCAGACCCAGTACTTC. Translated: CASSYLGQTQYF.

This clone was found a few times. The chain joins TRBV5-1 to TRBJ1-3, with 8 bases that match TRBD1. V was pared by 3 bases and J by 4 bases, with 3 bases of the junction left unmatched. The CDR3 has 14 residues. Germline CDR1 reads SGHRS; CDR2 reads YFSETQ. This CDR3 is CASSSDRVGNTIYF. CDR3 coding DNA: TGCGCCAGCAGCTCGGACAGGGTCGGAAACACCATATATTTT.

CDR3 DNA: TGTGCCAGCAGCCGGGTGGGGGACAGGGATCAGCCCCAGCATTTT. Translation: CASSRVGDRDQPQHF. This chain links TRBV5-6 with TRBJ1-5, with TRBD1 matching over 9 bases. The CDR3 is 15 amino acids. The V segment lost 4 bases and the J segment 5 bases; nucleotides outside the gene matches: 7. Germline CDR1 and CDR2: SGHDT and YYEEEE.

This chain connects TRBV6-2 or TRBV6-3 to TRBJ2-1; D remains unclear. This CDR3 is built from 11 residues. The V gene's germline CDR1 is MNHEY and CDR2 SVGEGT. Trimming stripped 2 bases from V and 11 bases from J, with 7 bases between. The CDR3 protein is CASSYDTQQFF. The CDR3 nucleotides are TGTGCCAGCAGTTACGATACTCAGCAGTTCTTC.

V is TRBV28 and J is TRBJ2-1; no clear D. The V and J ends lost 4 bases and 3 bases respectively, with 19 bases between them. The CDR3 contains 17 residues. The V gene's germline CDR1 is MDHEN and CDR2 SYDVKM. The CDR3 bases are TGTGCCAGCAGTTCCCCCCTACCACAAACGGGCTACAATGAGCAGTTCTTC. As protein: CASSSPLPQTGYNEQFF.

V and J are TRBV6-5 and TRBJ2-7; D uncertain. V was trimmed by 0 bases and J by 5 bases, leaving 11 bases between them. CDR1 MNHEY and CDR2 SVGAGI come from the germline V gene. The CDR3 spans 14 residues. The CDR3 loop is CASSYSTRFHEQYF. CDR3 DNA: TGTGCCAGCAGTTACTCGACCAGGTTTCACGAGCAGTACTTC.

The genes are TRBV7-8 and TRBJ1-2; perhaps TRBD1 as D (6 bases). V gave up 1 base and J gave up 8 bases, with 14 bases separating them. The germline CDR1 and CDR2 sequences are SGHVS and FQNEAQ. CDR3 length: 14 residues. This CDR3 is CASSLGNSGVGYTF. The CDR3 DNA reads TGTGCCAGCAGCTTAGGGAACTCAGGGGTGGGCTACACCTTC. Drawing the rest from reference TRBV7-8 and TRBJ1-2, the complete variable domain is GAGVSQSPRYKVAKRGQDVALRCDPISGHVSLFWYQQALGQGPEFLTYFQNEAQLDKSGLPSDRFFAERPEGSVSTLKIQRTQQEDSAVYLCASSLGNSGVGYTFGSGTRLTVV.

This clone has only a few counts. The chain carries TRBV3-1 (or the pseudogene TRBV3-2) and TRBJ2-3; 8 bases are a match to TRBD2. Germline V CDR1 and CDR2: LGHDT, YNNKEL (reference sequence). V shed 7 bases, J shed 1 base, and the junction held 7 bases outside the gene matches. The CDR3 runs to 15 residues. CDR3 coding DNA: TGTGCCAGCAAAGTGCGGGGGGCTCGCACAGATACGCAGTATTTT. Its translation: CASKVRGARTDTQYF.

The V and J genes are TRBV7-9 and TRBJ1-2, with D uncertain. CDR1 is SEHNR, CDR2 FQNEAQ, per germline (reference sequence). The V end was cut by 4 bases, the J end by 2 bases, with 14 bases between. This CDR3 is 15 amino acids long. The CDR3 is CASSSRTGENYGYTF. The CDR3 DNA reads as TGTGCCAGCAGCTCCAGGACGGGAGAAAACTATGGCTACACCTTC.

CDR3 in amino acids: CASSLSVFRGVNYGYTF. CDR3 DNA: TGTGCCAGCAGCTTGTCCGTTTTCCGGGGGGTGAACTATGGCTACACCTTC. The chain combines TRBV5-4 with TRBJ1-2; D might be TRBD1 (5 bases). The ends were cut back, 1 base at V and 2 bases at J, with 18 bases in the middle. Germline V gives CDR1 SGHNT, CDR2 YYREEE (reference sequence). This CDR3 is 17 amino acids long. Combining the CDR3 with reference TRBV5-4 and TRBJ1-2 gives the whole variable domain ETGVTQSPTHLIKTRGQQVTLRCSSQSGHNTVSWYQQALGQGPQFIFQYYREEENGRGNFPPRFSGLQFPNYSSELNVNALELDDSALYLCASSLSVFRGVNYGYTFGSGTRLTVV.

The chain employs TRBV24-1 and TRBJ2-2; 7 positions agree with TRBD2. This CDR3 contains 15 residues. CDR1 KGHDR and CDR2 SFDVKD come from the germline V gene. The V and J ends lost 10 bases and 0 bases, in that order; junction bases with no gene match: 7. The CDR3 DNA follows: TGTGCCACGGAGGGAGCGGGAACGAACACCGGGGAGCTGTTTTTT. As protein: CATEGAGTNTGELFF.

CDR3 nucleotide sequence: TGTGCCAGCAGCCGGCCTACCCCGATGGGGGTGAACACTGAAGCTTTCTTT. As protein: CASSRPTPMGVNTEAFF. The J gene is TRBJ1-1, the V gene TRBV5-6; maybe TRBD1 (5 bases). With 4 bases removed from V and 0 bases from J, the gap between germline ends came to 19 bases. CDR1 and CDR2 from the germline V gene are SGHDT and YYEEEE. The CDR3 length is 17 residues.

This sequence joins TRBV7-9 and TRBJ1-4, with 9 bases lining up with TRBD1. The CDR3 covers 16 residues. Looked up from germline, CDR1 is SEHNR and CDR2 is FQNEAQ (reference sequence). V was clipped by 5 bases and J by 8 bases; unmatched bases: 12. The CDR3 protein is CASSGFTGGLWEKLFF. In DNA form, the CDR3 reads TGTGCCAGCAGCGGATTTACAGGGGGCTTGTGGGAAAAACTGTTTTTT.

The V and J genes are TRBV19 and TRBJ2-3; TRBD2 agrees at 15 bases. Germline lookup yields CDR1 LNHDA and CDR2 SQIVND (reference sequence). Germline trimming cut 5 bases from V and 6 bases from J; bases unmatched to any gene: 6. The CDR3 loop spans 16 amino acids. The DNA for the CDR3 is TGTGCCAGTAGTCCCAGGACTAGCGGGGGGGGTGATACGCAGTATTTT. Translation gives CASSPRTSGGGDTQYF. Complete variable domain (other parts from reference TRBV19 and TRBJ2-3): DGGITQSPKYLFRKEGQNVTLSCEQNLNHDAMYWYRQDPGQGLRLIYYSQIVNDFQKGDIAEGYSVSREKKESFPLTVTSAQKNPTAFYLCASSPRTSGGGDTQYFGPGTRLTVL.

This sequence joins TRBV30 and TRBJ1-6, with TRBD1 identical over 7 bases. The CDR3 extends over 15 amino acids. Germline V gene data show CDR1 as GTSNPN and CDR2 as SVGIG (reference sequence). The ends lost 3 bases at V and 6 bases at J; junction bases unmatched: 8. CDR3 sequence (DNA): TGTGCCTGGAGGCAAGGGGGCTTTGGTAATTCACCCCTCCACTTT. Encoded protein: CAWRQGGFGNSPLHF.

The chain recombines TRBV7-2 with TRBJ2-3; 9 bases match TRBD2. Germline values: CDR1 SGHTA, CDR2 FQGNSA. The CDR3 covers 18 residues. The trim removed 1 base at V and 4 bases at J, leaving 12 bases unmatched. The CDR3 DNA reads TGTGCCAGCAGCTTAGGTAGCGGGGGCGGCGGGGTCGCAGATACGCAGTATTTT. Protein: CASSLGSGGGGVADTQYF. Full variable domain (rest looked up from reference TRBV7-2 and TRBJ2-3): GAGVSQSPSNKVTEKGKDVELRCDPISGHTALYWYRQSLGQGLEFLIYFQGNSAPDKSGLPSDRFSAERTGGSVSTLTIQRTQQEDSAVYLCASSLGSGGGGVADTQYFGPGTRLTVL.

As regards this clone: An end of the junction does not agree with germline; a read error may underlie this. The CDR3 region has the DNA TGTGCCAGCAGTTTTGGCCCCAGGGGGCGTCTCTTT. Its protein is CASSFGPRGRLF. This chain connects TRBV12-3 or TRBV12-4 to TRBJ1-1; the match to TRBD1 covers 8 bases. The CDR3 runs to 12 residues.

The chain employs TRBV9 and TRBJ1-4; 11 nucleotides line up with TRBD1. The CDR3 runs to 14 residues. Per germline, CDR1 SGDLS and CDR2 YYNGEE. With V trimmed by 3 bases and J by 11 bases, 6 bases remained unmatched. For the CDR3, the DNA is TGTGCCAGCAGCGCCGGGACAGGGGGAGGGAAACTGTTTTTT. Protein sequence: CASSAGTGGGKLFF. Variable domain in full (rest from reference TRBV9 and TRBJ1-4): DSGVTQTPKHLITATGQRVTLRCSPRSGDLSVYWYQQSLDQGLQFLIQYYNGEERAKGNILERFSAQQFPDLHSELNLSSLELGDSALYFCASSAGTGGGKLFFGSGTQLSVL.

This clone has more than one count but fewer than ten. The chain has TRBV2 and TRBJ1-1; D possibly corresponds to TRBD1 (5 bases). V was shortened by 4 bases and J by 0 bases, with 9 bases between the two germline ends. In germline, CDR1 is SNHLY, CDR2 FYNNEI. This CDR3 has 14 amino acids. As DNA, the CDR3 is TGTGCCAGCAGTGGGGGGACCGTGAACACTGAAGCTTTCTTT. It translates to CASSGGTVNTEAFF.

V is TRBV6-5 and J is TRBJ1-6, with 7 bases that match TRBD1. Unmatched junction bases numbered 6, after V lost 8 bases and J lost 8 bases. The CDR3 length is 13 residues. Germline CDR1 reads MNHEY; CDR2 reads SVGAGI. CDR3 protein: CASLQGTHSPLHF. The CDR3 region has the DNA TGTGCCAGCCTACAGGGGACCCATTCACCCCTCCACTTT.